Listed below are T cell receptor beta chains from one sample, sequenced in a study of CD4 T cells in relation to SARS-CoV-2 and coronaviruses. What these receptors recognize is not known. Data came from immunoSEQ multiplex PCR; TCRdb stores just in-frame clones and leaves some out. The sample lists 20,000 to 25,000 clones; about four fifths were seen once. The sequenced sample was CD4+ T cells from PBMCs, cultured in vitro. The source is a human donor in good health. Each CDR3 is given without its conserved first and last residue.

j_gene: TRBJ2-7; v_gene: TRBV28; CDR3aa: ASSLPGPYEQY
j_gene: TRBJ2-7; v_gene: TRBV10-3; CDR3aa: AISEANADRPYEQY
j_gene: TRBJ2-1; v_gene: TRBV30; CDR3aa: AWTHGNYNEQF
j_gene: TRBJ1-1; v_gene: TRBV28; CDR3aa: ASSLRRNTEAF
j_gene: TRBJ1-2; v_gene: TRBV12-3/TRBV12-4; CDR3aa: ASSLGDGYGYT
j_gene: TRBJ1-5; v_gene: TRBV2; CDR3aa: ASSDPGRPNQPQH
j_gene: TRBJ2-7; v_gene: TRBV2; CDR3aa: ASNPGTGDYEQY
j_gene: TRBJ2-7; v_gene: TRBV19; CDR3aa: ASSIVRESEQY
j_gene: TRBJ2-7; v_gene: TRBV10-1; CDR3aa: ASSERGGQGEEQY
j_gene: TRBJ2-1; v_gene: TRBV30; CDR3aa: AWSAGTSGKYNEQF
j_gene: TRBJ2-2; v_gene: TRBV6-5; CDR3aa: ASSRDIANTGELF
j_gene: TRBJ1-6; v_gene: TRBV11-2; CDR3aa: ASSSRSPTVSNSPLH
j_gene: TRBJ2-3; v_gene: TRBV10-1; CDR3aa: ASPGTPPADTQY
j_gene: TRBJ2-7; v_gene: TRBV18; CDR3aa: ASSWGRVGEQY
j_gene: TRBJ1-1; v_gene: TRBV30; CDR3aa: AWNPRGLNTEAF
j_gene: TRBJ2-1; v_gene: TRBV7-6; CDR3aa: ASSAGLEQF
j_gene: TRBJ2-7; v_gene: TRBV7-3; CDR3aa: ASSSVGGYEQY
j_gene: TRBJ1-2; v_gene: TRBV20-1; CDR3aa: SGYYPGGYT
j_gene: TRBJ1-2; v_gene: TRBV3-1/TRBV3-2; CDR3aa: ASSPQSTTGVGGYT
j_gene: TRBJ1-2; v_gene: TRBV19; CDR3aa: ARDRQAVYGYT
j_gene: TRBJ1-1; v_gene: TRBV30; CDR3aa: AWSRENTEAF
j_gene: TRBJ2-7; v_gene: TRBV2; CDR3aa: ASRALAGEGAYEQY
j_gene: TRBJ2-1; v_gene: TRBV3-1/TRBV3-2; CDR3aa: ASSQGRGPYNEQF
j_gene: TRBJ1-5; v_gene: TRBV6-6; CDR3aa: ASSPNRQGDQPQH
j_gene: TRBJ2-7; v_gene: TRBV18; CDR3aa: ASSPIQGSPYEQY
j_gene: TRBJ1-2; v_gene: TRBV7-8; CDR3aa: ASSLRTAPNYGYT
j_gene: TRBJ2-1; v_gene: TRBV28; CDR3aa: ASRSGQGSREQF
j_gene: TRBJ2-1; v_gene: TRBV2; CDR3aa: ASNTGSGEQF
j_gene: TRBJ2-7; v_gene: TRBV5-1; CDR3aa: ASSLDSTGREQS
j_gene: TRBJ1-5; v_gene: TRBV5-1; CDR3aa: ASSFGDTNQPQH
j_gene: TRBJ1-3; v_gene: TRBV4-1; CDR3aa: ASSRGGASGNTIY
j_gene: TRBJ2-5; v_gene: TRBV5-1; CDR3aa: ASSLQGRGEETQY
j_gene: TRBJ2-5; v_gene: TRBV18; CDR3aa: ASSPKETQY
j_gene: TRBJ2-6; v_gene: TRBV12-5; CDR3aa: ASGSTEGGSSGANVLT